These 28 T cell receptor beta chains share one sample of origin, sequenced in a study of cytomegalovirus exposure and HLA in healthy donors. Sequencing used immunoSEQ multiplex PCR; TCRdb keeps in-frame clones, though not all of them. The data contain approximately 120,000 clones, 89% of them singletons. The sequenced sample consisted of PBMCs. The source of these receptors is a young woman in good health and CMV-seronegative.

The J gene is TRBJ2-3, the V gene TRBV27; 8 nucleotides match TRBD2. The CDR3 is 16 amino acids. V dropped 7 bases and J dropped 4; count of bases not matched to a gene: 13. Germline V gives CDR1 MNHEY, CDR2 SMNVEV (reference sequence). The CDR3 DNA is TGTGCCAGCACCTTAGAGGGACTAGATAGGGCAGATACGCAGTATTTT. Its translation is CASTLEGLDRADTQYF.

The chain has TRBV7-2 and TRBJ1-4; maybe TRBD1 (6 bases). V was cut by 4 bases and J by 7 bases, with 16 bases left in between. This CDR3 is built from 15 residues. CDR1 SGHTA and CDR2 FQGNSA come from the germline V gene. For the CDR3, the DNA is TGTGCCAGCAGCTCCCCCGGGGGGCGGGCTGAAAAACTGTTTTTT. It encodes CASSSPGGRAEKLFF.

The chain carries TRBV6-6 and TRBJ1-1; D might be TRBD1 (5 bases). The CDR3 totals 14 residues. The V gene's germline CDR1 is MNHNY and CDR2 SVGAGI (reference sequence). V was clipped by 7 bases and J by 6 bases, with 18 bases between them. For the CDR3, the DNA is TGTGCCAGCACCCTGGCTTTGGGGGAGGCTGAAGCTTTCTTT. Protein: CASTLALGEAEAFF.

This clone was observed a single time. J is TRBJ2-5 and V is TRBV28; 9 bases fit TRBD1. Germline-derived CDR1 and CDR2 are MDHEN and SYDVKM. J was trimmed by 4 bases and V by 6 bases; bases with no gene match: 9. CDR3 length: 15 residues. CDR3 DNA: TGTGCCAGCAGCTTTTCCGGGACAGGGAGAGAGACCCAGTACTTC. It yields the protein CASSFSGTGRETQYF.

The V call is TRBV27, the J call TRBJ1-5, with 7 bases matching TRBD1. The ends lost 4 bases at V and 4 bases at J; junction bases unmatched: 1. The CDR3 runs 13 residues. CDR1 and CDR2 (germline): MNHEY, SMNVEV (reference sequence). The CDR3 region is CASSSTGNQPQHF. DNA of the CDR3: TGTGCCAGCAGTTCGACAGGGAATCAGCCCCAGCATTTT.

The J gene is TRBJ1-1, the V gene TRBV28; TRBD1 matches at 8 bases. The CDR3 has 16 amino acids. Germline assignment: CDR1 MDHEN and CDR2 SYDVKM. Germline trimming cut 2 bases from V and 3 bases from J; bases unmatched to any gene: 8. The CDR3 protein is CASSLITQGAYTEAFF. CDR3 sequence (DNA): TGTGCCAGCAGTTTAATCACTCAGGGGGCCTACACTGAAGCTTTCTTT. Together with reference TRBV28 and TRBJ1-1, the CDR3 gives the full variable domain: DVKVTQSSRYLVKRTGEKVFLECVQDMDHENMFWYRQDPGLGLRLIYFSYDVKMKEKGDIPEGYSVSREKKERFSLILESASTNQTSMYLCASSLITQGAYTEAFFGQGTRLTVV.

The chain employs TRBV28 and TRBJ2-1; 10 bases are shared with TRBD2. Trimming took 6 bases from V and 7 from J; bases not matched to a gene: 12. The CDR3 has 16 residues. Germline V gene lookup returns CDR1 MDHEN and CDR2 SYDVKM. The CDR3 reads CASRSSGGVVQNEQFF. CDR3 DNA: TGTGCCAGCAGATCCAGCGGGGGGGTTGTACAGAATGAGCAGTTCTTC.

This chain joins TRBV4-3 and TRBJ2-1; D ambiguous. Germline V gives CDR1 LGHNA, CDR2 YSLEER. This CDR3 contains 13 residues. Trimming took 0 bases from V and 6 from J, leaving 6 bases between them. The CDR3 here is CASSQDGRNEQFF. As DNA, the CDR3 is TGCGCCAGCAGCCAAGATGGGCGCAATGAGCAGTTCTTC.

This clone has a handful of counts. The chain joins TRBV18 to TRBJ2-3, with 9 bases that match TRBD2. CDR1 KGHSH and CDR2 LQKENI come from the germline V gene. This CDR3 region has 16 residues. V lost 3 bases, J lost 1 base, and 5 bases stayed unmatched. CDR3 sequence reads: CASSPPIAGGTDTQYF. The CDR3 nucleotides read TGTGCCAGCTCACCCCCTATAGCGGGGGGCACAGATACGCAGTATTTT.

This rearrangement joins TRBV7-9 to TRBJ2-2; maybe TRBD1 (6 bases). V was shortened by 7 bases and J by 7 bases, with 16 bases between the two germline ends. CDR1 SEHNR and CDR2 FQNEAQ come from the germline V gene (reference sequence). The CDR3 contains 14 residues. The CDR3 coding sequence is TGTGCCAGCACGGCAGGGGTAGTTTTCGGGGAGCTGTTTTTT. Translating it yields CASTAGVVFGELFF.

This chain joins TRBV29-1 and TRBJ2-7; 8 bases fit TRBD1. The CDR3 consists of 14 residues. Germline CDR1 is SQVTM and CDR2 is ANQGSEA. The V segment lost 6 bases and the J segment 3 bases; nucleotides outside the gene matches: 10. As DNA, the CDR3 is TGCAGCGTCGTAATTGACAGGGGATTCTACGAGCAGTACTTC. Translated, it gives CSVVIDRGFYEQYF.

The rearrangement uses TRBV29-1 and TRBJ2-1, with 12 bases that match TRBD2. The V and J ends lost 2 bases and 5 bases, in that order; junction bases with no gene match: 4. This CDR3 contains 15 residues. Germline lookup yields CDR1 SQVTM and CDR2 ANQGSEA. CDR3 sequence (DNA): TGCAGCGTTGAAAAAACTAGCGGGGGGAACAATGAGCAGTTCTTC. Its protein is CSVEKTSGGNNEQFF.

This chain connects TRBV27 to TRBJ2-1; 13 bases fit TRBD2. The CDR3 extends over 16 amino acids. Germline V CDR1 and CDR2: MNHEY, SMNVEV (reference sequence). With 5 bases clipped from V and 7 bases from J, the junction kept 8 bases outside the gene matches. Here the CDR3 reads CASSAGTSGMENEQFF. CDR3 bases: TGTGCCAGCAGTGCCGGGACTAGCGGGATGGAAAATGAGCAGTTCTTC.

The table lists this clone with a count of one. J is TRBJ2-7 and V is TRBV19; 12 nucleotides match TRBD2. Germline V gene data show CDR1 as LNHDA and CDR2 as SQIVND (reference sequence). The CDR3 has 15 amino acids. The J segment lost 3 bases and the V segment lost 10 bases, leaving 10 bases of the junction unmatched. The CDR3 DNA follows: TGTGCCACCAAACCCGGACTAGCGGGATACTACGAGCAGTACTTC. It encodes CATKPGLAGYYEQYF. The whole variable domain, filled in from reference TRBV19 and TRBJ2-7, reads DGGITQSPKYLFRKEGQNVTLSCEQNLNHDAMYWYRQDPGQGLRLIYYSQIVNDFQKGDIAEGYSVSREKKESFPLTVTSAQKNPTAFYLCATKPGLAGYYEQYFGPGTRLTVT.

The CDR3 DNA follows: TGCGCCAGCAGCTTGGGAGGGGCGGGGCACACAGATACGCAGTATTTT. It codes for CASSLGGAGHTDTQYF. The rearrangement joins TRBV5-1 to TRBJ2-3; tentatively, D is TRBD2 (6 bases). CDR3 length: 16 amino acids. V dropped 0 bases and J dropped 2 bases, with 13 bases sitting between them. CDR1 and CDR2 (germline): SGHRS, YFSETQ.

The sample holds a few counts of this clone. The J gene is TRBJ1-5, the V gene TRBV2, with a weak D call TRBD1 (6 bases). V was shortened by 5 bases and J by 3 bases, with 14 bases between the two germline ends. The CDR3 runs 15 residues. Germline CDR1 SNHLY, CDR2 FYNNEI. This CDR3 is CASSQDRVLNQPQHF. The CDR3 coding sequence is TGTGCCAGCAGTCAGGACAGAGTACTCAATCAGCCCCAGCATTTT.

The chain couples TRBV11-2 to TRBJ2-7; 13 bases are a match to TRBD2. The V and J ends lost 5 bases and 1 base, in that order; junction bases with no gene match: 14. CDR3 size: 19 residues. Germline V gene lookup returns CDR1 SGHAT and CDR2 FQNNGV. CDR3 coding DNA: TGTGCCAGCAGCCCGATCGCCCGGACTAGCGGGAGTGGGTCCTACGAGCAGTACTTC. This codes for CASSPIARTSGSGSYEQYF.

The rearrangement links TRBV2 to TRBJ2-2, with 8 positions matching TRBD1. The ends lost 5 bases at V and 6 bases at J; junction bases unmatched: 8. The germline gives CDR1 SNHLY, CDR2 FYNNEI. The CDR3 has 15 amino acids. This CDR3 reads CASSTGGLGPGELFF. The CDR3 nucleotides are TGTGCCAGCAGTACAGGGGGATTAGGTCCCGGGGAGCTGTTTTTT.

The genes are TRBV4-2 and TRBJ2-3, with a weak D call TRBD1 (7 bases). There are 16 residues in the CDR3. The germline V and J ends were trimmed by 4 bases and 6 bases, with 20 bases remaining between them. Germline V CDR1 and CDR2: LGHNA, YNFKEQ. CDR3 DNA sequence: TGTGCCAGCAGCCCGGGGGACAGATTGTTGGTCGATACGCAGTATTTT. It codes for CASSPGDRLLVDTQYF.

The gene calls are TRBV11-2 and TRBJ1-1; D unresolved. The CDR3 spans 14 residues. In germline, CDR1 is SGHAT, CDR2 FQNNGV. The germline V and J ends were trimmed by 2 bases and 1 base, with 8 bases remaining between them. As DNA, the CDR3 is TGTGCCAGCAGCTTATGGGCAGAGAACACTGAAGCTTTCTTT. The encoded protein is CASSLWAENTEAFF.

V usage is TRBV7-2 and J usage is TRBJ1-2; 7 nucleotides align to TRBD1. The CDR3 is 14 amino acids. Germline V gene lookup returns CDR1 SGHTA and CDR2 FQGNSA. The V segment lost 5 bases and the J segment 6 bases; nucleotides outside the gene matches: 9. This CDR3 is CASSPRDSANGYTF. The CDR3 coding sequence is TGTGCCAGCAGCCCACGGGACAGCGCTAATGGCTACACCTTC.

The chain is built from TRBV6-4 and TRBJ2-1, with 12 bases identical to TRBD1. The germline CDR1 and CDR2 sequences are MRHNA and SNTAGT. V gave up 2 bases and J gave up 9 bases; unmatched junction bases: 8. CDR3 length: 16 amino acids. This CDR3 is CASSDLGTGGRSEQFF. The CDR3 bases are TGTGCCAGCAGTGACCTAGGGACAGGGGGCAGGAGTGAGCAGTTCTTC.

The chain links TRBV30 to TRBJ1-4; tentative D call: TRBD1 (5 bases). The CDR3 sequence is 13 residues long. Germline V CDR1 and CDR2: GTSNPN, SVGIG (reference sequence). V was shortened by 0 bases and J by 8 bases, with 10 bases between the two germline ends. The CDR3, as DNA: TGTGCCTGGAGTGTCTCGGGGGGGGAAAAACTGTTTTTT. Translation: CAWSVSGGEKLFF.

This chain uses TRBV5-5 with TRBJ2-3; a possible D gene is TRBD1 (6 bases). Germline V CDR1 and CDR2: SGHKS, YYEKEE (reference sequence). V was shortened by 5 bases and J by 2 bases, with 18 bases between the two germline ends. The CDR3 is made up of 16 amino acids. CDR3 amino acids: CASSLTPGHLTDTQYF. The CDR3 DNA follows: TGTGCCAGCAGTCTAACCCCGGGACACCTCACAGATACGCAGTATTTT.

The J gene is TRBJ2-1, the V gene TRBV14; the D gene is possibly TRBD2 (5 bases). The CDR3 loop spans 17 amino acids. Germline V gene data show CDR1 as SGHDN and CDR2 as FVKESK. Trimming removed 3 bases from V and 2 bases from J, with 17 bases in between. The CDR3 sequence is CASSQSALAGPYNEQFF. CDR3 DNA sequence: TGTGCCAGCAGCCAGAGTGCGCTAGCTGGGCCCTACAATGAGCAGTTCTTC.

For the CDR3, the DNA is TGTGCCAGCAGCCCTGGCTTAGCGGGCAACTATGGCTACACCTTC. Amino acids: CASSPGLAGNYGYTF. The chain recombines TRBV9 with TRBJ1-2; D gene uncertain. The V and J ends lost 4 bases and 2 bases respectively, with 15 bases between them. The CDR3 consists of 15 residues. The germline V gene encodes CDR1 SGDLS and CDR2 YYNGEE.

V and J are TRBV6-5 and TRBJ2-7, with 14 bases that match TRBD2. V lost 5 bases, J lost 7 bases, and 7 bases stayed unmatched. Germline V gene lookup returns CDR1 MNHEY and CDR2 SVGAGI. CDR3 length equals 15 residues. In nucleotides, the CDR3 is TGTGCCAGCAGTCCGGGACTAGCGGGAGTCGGGGAGCAGTACTTC. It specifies CASSPGLAGVGEQYF.

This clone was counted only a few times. The CDR3 region has the DNA TGTGCCTGGAGTGCTTCGTCCCGGGAACTGTTTTTT. Its translation is CAWSASSRELFF. The chain links TRBV30 to TRBJ1-4; no firm D call. V was cut by 1 base and J by 12 bases, with 12 bases left in between. The CDR3 loop spans 12 amino acids. Germline V gene data show CDR1 as GTSNPN and CDR2 as SVGIG (reference sequence).